This T cell receptor beta chain was observed in a study of T cells in Graves' hyperthyroidism and ophthalmopathy. RNA transcripts were the template for amplifying TCR beta CDR3 regions. Using the HTBI primer set, a first-round RT-PCR was run on the TCR CDR3. TCRdb re-called the multiplex PCR reads through MiXCR, storing one row per CDR3 protein. The repertoire consists of approximately 400,000 distinct CDR3 sequences, with 15% to 20% occurring once and the leading ten covering about 4%. V lost 1 base to trimming and J lost 1 base, with 7 bases between them. CDR1 and CDR2 from the germline V gene are SGHVS and FQNEAQ. This CDR3 has 14 amino acids. This clonotype was recorded at least ten times.

The chain combines TRBV7-8 with TRBJ1-1; unclear D gene. The source of this sequence is a woman in her late teens or twenties with Graves' hyperthyroidism. What was sequenced was blood. DNA of the CDR3: TGTGCCAGCAGCTTAGGCCCGGCGAACACTGAAGCTTTCTTT. It encodes CASSLGPANTEAFF.